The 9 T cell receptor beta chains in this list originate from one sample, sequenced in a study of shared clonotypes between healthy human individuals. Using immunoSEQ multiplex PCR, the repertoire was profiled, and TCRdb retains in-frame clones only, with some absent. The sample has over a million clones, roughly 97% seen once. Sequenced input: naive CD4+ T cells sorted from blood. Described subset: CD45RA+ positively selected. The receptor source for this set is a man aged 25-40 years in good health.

The CDR3 sequence: CASGFGTGGTGELFF. DNA of the CDR3: TGTGCTAGTGGTTTCGGGACAGGGGGGACCGGGGAGCTGTTTTTT. V usage is TRBV12-5 and J usage is TRBJ2-2; TRBD1 aligns across 11 bases. Germline lookup yields CDR1 LGHNT and CDR2 FRNRAP. After removal of 3 bases from V and 5 bases from J, the junction contained 2 bases not matched to a gene. The length of the CDR3 is 15 residues.

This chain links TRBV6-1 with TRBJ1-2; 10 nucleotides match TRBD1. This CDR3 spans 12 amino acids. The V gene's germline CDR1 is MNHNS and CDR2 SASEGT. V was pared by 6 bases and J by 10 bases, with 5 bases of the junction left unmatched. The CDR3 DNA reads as TGTGCCAGCAGGCCGGGACAGGGGTTCTACACCTTC. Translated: CASRPGQGFYTF.

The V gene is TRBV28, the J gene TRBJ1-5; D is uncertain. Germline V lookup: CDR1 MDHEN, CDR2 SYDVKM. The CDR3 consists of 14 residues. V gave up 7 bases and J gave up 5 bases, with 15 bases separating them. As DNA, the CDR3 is TGTGCCAGCAACTCCGGAGGTAATGATCAGCCCCAGCATTTT. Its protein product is CASNSGGNDQPQHF. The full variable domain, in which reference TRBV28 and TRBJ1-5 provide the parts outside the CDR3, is DVKVTQSSRYLVKRTGEKVFLECVQDMDHENMFWYRQDPGLGLRLIYFSYDVKMKEKGDIPEGYSVSREKKERFSLILESASTNQTSMYLCASNSGGNDQPQHFGDGTRLSIL.

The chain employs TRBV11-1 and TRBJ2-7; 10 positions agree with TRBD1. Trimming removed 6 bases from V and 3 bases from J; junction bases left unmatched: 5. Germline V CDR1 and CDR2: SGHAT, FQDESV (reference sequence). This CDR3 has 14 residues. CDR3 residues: CASSRDRGFYEQYF. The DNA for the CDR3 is TGTGCCAGCAGTCGGGACAGGGGATTCTACGAGCAGTACTTC.

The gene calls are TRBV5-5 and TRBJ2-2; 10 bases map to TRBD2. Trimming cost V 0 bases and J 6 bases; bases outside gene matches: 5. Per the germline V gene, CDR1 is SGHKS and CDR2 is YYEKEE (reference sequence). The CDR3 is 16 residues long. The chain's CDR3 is CASSLVAGGFPGELFF. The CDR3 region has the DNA TGTGCCAGCAGCTTGGTAGCGGGAGGCTTCCCCGGGGAGCTGTTTTTT.

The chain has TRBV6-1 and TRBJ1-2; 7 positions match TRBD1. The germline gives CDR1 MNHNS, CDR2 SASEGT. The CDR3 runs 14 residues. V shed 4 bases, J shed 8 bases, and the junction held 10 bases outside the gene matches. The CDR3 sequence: CASSVRTGVKGYTF. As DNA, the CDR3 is TGTGCCAGCAGTGTTCGCACAGGGGTGAAGGGCTACACCTTC.

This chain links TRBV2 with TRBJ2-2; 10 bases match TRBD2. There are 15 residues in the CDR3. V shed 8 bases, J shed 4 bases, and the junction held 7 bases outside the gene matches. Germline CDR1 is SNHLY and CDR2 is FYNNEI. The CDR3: CASEGASGSTGELFF. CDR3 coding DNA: TGTGCCAGCGAAGGGGCTAGCGGGAGCACCGGGGAGCTGTTTTTT.

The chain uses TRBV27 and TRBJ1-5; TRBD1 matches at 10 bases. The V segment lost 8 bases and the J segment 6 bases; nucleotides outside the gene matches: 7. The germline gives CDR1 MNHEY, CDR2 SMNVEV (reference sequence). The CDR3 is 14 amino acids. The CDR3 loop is CASAVRDRGQPQHF. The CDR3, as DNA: TGTGCCAGCGCCGTCCGGGACAGGGGTCAGCCCCAGCATTTT.

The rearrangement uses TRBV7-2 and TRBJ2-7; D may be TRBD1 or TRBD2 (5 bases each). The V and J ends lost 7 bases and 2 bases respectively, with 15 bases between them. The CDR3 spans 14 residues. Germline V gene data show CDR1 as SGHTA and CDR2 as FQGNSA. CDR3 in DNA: TGTGCCAGCAACCGAGGGGCACTCGCCTACGAGCAGTACTTC. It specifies CASNRGALAYEQYF. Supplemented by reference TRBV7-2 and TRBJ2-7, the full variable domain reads GAGVSQSPSNKVTEKGKDVELRCDPISGHTALYWYRQSLGQGLEFLIYFQGNSAPDKSGLPSDRFSAERTGGSVSTLTIQRTQQEDSAVYLCASNRGALAYEQYFGPGTRLTVT.